Included here is one TCR beta chain sequence, with context. As yet, its antigen is unknown. These data come from a study of identical twins. In every case, the donor was a healthy Caucasian. Germline assignment: CDR1 MGHRA and CDR2 YSYEKL. This CDR3 is built from 13 residues. V dropped 2 bases and J dropped 9 bases, with 11 bases sitting between them. TCRdb used MiXCR to reprocess the 5' RACE reads, holding one entry per CDR3 protein. Of about 530,000 distinct CDR3 sequences in the sample, 13% to 15% were seen once. Study-wide results and caveats: Conclusions rested on cross-sectional statistics rather than following the same donors.

These same data were also listed under a study on yellow fever vaccine responses in identical twins. From that paper: Twins reportedly mounted vaccine T cell responses that seemed partly convergent, partly personalized.

Sequenced input: CD4+ T cells sorted from blood. The clonotype originates from a young woman in good health. This chain uses TRBV4-1 with TRBJ2-1; unclear D gene. Written as DNA, the CDR3 is TGCGCCAGCAGCCAACCTCCAGGCGGTGAGCAGTTCTTC. The encoded protein is CASSQPPGGEQFF.